One sample yielded the 13 T cell receptor beta chains listed below, sequenced in a study of T and B cells in COVID-19 patients. Multiplex PCR with BIOMED2 TRB-A/B primer pools amplified TRB rearrangements. TCRdb itself ran the multiplex PCR reads through MiXCR, one entry per CDR3 protein. The top ten clones hold approximately 6.6% of a sample with about 8,400 distinct CDR3 sequences, roughly 24% of them seen once. Each TRB amplification used roughly 230-550 ng of genomic DNA from blood. The specimen was blood. The source is a human donor who had recovered from COVID-19.

The chain recombines TRBV20-1 with TRBJ2-1, with 7 positions matching TRBD2. CDR1 is DFQATT, CDR2 SNEGSKA, per germline (reference sequence). After removal of 1 base from V and 6 bases from J, the junction contained 15 bases not matched to a gene. The CDR3 runs to 17 residues. CDR3 DNA: TGCAGTGCTAGAGTTCCGCCTCTGGCGGGAGATGTCAATGAGCAGTTCTTC. This encodes CSARVPPLAGDVNEQFF.

The J gene is TRBJ2-3, the V gene TRBV19; 13 nucleotides match TRBD2. Germline lookup yields CDR1 LNHDA and CDR2 SQIVND (reference sequence). The CDR3 spans 15 residues. The junction had 5 bases not matched to a gene; V was cut back by 7 bases and J by 4 bases. CDR3 protein: CASTRGTSGADTQYF. The CDR3, as DNA: TGTGCCAGTACCCGCGGGACTAGCGGGGCAGATACGCAGTATTTT.

This clonotype is deemed medium-sized (0.01 to 0.1%). The chain has TRBV27 and TRBJ1-1; D not certain. Germline V gene sequence: CDR1 MNHEY, CDR2 SMNVEV (reference sequence). The CDR3 runs to 14 residues. V was shortened by 2 bases and J by 4 bases, with 11 bases between the two germline ends. Here the CDR3 DNA reads TGTGCCAGCAGTTTAGCAAGGTCGATCACTGAAGCTTTCTTT. Translated: CASSLARSITEAFF.

This clonotype was observed a few times. The DNA for the CDR3 is TGTGCCAGCAGTCAGACAGGGGGTGGCTTGAGCACTGAAGCTTTCTTT. Its translation: CASSQTGGGLSTEAFF. This chain connects TRBV12-3 or TRBV12-4 to TRBJ1-1, with 9 nucleotides matching TRBD1. V lost 5 bases to trimming and J lost 4 bases; unmatched junction nucleotides: 11. This CDR3 contains 16 residues.

The chain carries TRBV19 and TRBJ1-4, with D uncertain. The CDR3 consists of 11 residues. The germline V and J ends were trimmed by 8 bases and 6 bases, with 7 bases remaining between them. Germline-derived CDR1 and CDR2 are LNHDA and SQIVND (reference sequence). This chain's CDR3 is CASRTDEKLFF. CDR3 nucleotides: TGTGCCAGTCGGACGGATGAAAAACTGTTTTTT.

The chain's CDR3 is CASNDEGGQPQHF. The CDR3 DNA is TGTGCCAGCAATGATGAAGGGGGTCAGCCCCAGCATTTT. This chain links TRBV6-1 with TRBJ1-5; tentative D call: TRBD1 (6 bases). The CDR3 spans 13 residues. Germline values: CDR1 MNHNS, CDR2 SASEGT. The V gene lost 7 bases and the J gene lost 6 bases, with 13 bases spanning the gap.

This clonotype is labeled as medium-sized (0.01 to 0.1%). CDR3 nucleotide sequence: TGTGCCAGCGGTAACTCCTACGAGCAGTACTTC. Translating it yields CASGNSYEQYF. The rearrangement links TRBV27 to TRBJ2-7; D gene ambiguous. CDR1 MNHEY and CDR2 SMNVEV come from the germline V gene (reference sequence). The CDR3 totals 11 residues. Trimming removed 8 bases at V and 0 bases at J, with 5 bases between.

J is TRBJ2-7 and V is TRBV20-1, with 8 bases identical to TRBD2. Looked up from germline, CDR1 is DFQATT and CDR2 is SNEGSKA (reference sequence). With 5 bases clipped from V and 3 bases from J, the junction kept 9 bases outside the gene matches. The CDR3 is 14 amino acids. This chain's CDR3 is CSAPGGSGDYEQYF. Here the CDR3 DNA reads TGCAGTGCTCCCGGAGGTAGCGGGGACTACGAGCAGTACTTC.

This clonotype was counted only a few times. The chain carries TRBV7-9 and TRBJ2-3; weak D call: TRBD1 (5 bases). The germline gives CDR1 SEHNR, CDR2 FQNEAQ (reference sequence). CDR3 size: 13 residues. V was trimmed by 9 bases and J by 4 bases, leaving 14 bases between them. The CDR3 here is CARVQEIPDTQYF. CDR3 sequence (DNA): TGTGCCAGAGTACAGGAGATCCCAGATACGCAGTATTTT.

The J gene is TRBJ1-2, the V gene TRBV5-8, with TRBD1 as a possible D gene (6 bases). CDR3 length: 17 residues. Germline assignment: CDR1 SGHTS and CDR2 YDEGEE. With 6 bases removed from V and 0 bases from J, the gap between germline ends came to 21 bases. The CDR3 is CASTPRRGAVTNYGYTF. CDR3 sequence (DNA): TGTGCCAGCACCCCGAGGAGGGGGGCTGTTACTAACTATGGCTACACCTTC.

The chain recombines TRBV20-1 with TRBJ1-2; 8 nucleotides agree with TRBD1. The length of the CDR3 is 14 residues. The germline CDR1 and CDR2 sequences are DFQATT and SNEGSKA (reference sequence). The ends lost 4 bases at V and 6 bases at J; junction bases unmatched: 10. CDR3 sequence (DNA): TGCAGTGCTACCGGACAGGGCCCCACCCATGGCTACACCTTC. The encoded protein is CSATGQGPTHGYTF.

CDR3: CASSPGQGWETQYF. In nucleotides, the CDR3 is TGTGCCAGCAGCCCTGGACAGGGGTGGGAGACCCAGTACTTC. The chain links TRBV6-4 to TRBJ2-5; TRBD1 matches 9 bases. Germline-derived CDR1 and CDR2 are MRHNA and SNTAGT. The CDR3 length is 14 residues. V lost 6 bases to trimming and J lost 5 bases; unmatched junction nucleotides: 7.

The J gene is TRBJ2-1, the V gene TRBV6-5; 12 bases map to TRBD2. The V segment lost 5 bases and the J segment 0 bases; nucleotides outside the gene matches: 11. The CDR3 has 19 amino acids. Germline V gives CDR1 MNHEY, CDR2 SVGAGI. Written as DNA, the CDR3 is TGTGCCAGCAGTCCGACTAGCGGGGGCCTCCTACGCTCCTACAATGAGCAGTTCTTC. Protein: CASSPTSGGLLRSYNEQFF.